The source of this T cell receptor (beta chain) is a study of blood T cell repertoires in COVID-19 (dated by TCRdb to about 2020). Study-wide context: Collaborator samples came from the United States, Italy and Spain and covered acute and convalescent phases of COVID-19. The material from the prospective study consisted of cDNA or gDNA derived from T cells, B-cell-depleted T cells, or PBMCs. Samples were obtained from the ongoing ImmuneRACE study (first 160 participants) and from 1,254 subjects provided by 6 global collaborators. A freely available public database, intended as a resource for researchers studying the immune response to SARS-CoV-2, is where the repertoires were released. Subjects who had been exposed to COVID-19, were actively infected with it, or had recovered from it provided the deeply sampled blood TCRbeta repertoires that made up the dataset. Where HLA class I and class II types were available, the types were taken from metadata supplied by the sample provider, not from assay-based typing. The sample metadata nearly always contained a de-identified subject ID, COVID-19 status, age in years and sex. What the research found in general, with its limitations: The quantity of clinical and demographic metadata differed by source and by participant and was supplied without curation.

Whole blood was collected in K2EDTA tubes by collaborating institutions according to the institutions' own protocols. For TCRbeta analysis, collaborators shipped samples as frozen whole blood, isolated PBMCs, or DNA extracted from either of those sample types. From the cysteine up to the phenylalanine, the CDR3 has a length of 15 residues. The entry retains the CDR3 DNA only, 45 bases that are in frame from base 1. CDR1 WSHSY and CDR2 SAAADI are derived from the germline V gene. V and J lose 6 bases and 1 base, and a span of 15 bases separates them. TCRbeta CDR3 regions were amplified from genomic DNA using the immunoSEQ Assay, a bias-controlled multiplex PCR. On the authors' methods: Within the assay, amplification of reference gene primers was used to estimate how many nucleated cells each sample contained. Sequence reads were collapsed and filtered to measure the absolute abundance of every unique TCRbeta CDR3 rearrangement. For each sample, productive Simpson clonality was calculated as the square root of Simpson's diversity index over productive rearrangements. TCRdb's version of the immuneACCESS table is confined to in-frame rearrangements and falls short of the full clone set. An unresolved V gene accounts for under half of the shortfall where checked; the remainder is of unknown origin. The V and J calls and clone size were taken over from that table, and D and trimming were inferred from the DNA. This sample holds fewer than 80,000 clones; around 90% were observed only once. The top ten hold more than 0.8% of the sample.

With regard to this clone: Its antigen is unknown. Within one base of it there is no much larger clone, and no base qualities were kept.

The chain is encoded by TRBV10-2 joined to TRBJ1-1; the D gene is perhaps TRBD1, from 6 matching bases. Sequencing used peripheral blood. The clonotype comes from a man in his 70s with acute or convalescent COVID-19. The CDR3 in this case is CASRDPGEGNTEAFF. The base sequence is TGCGCCAGCAGGGATCCAGGGGAAGGGAACACTGAAGCTTTCTTT.